The 2 T cell receptor beta chains below all came from one sample that was sequenced in a study of Graves' ophthalmopathy and Graves' hyperthyroidism. RNA transcripts served as template for amplifying TCR beta CDR3 sequences. HTBI primers were used in a first-round RT-PCR, which preceded a second-round multiplex PCR. TCRdb itself ran the multiplex PCR reads through MiXCR, one entry per CDR3 protein. Among hundreds of thousands of distinct CDR3 sequences listed, under 50% were seen once. The sequencing sample was made of peripheral blood. The receptors originated from an adult man with Graves' ophthalmopathy.

The J gene is TRBJ2-7, the V gene TRBV20-1, with 13 bases lining up with TRBD2. This CDR3 is 15 amino acids long. With V trimmed by 1 base and J by 3 bases, 3 bases remained unmatched. Per germline, CDR1 DFQATT and CDR2 SNEGSKA (reference sequence). In DNA, the CDR3 is TGCAGTGCTAGAGGGACTAGCGGGGGAATCTACGAGCAGTACTTC. Its translation is CSARGTSGGIYEQYF.

The chain employs TRBV10-3 and TRBJ2-5; TRBD1 aligns across 7 bases. V lost 5 bases, J lost 7 bases, and 22 bases stayed unmatched. CDR1 and CDR2 from the germline V gene are ENHRY and SYGVKD. The CDR3 covers 18 residues. DNA of the CDR3: TGTGCCATCAGTAAACCGGGACAGACGGCGCGCAGGATGGGGACCCAGTACTTC. Its translation is CAISKPGQTARRMGTQYF.